This T cell receptor (beta chain) derives from a study of cytomegalovirus exposure and HLA in healthy donors. Study-level findings and limits: Later analysis reportedly placed an Asian-associated ancestry cluster below the roughly 700-donor mean in N-insertions. In a later analysis, TCR beta V- and J-gene trimming showed a link to a missense DCLRE1C variant. What a later analysis showed was that several of the most significant clusters appeared linked to common viral pathogens. The authors reported that TCR beta sequences could predict HLA-A and HLA-B alleles. These predictions were accurate for most subjects in the first cohort.

The PCR made use of 60 Vbeta and 13 Jbeta primers. Profiled with immunoSEQ multiplex PCR; TCRdb holds only in-frame clones, not every one. The repertoire includes 200,000 or so clones, about 77% of them detected once, and approximately 5.4% sits in the top ten. For this clone: As yet, its antigen is unknown.

Sequences were obtained from PBMCs. The source is a woman in her thirties in good health and CMV-seropositive.

The DNA of the CDR3 is TGTGCCAGTAGTCCGCGGACTAGCGGGGGCACAGATACGCAGTATTTT. Its protein is CASSPRTSGGTDTQYF. The chain is built from TRBV19 and TRBJ2-3, with 12 bases that match TRBD2. CDR3 length: 16 residues. Per the germline V gene, CDR1 is LNHDA and CDR2 is SQIVND (reference sequence). The trim removed 5 bases at V and 1 base at J, leaving 4 bases unmatched.